This T cell receptor beta chain was recovered during a study of blood T cell repertoires in COVID-19. Background on the study: COVID-19 samples from acute and convalescent phases originated in the United States, Italy and Spain. PBMCs, B-cell-depleted T cells, or T cells provided the cDNA or gDNA that made up the material.

This CDR3 has 14 residues. Germline V gene lookup returns CDR1 SGHRS and CDR2 YFSETQ. Trimming took off 4 bases at V and 5 bases at J, with 15 bases between the two ends. This clone was seen just once. Authors' analysis steps: Estimates of nucleated cell counts were drawn from the amplification of reference gene primers. Sequencing used immunoSEQ multiplex PCR; TCRdb keeps in-frame clones, though not all of them. Clonal size and the V and J genes are those of that table, whereas D and trimming came from the DNA. The table records 30,000 to 50,000 clones, roughly 94% of them present only once. Sequencing was done on a sample of peripheral blood. V and J are TRBV5-1 and TRBJ2-5; D possibly corresponds to TRBD2 (7 bases). The origin of this receptor is a human donor with active COVID-19. The donor label of this sample is uncertain. The CDR3 loop is CASSPSGGRETQYF. The CDR3 DNA reads as TGCGCCAGCAGCCCATCGGGGGGCCGGGAGACCCAGTACTTC. The whole variable domain, remainder taken from reference TRBV5-1 and TRBJ2-5, is KAGVTQTPRYLIKTRGQQVTLSCSPISGHRSVSWYQQTPGQGLQFLFEYFSETQRNKGNFPGRFSGRQFSNSRSEMNVSTLELGDSALYLCASSPSGGRETQYFGPGTRLLVL.